A selection of T cell receptor beta chains follows, all from one sample in a study of blood T cell repertoires in COVID-19. TCRdb's table, derived via immunoSEQ multiplex PCR, lists solely in-frame clones and lacks some. The sample yields some 200,000 clones, 60% to 85% seen once. Sequencing was carried out using peripheral blood. All receptors derive from a woman in her 70s with acute or convalescent COVID-19. Both conserved end residues are part of each CDR3. The D gene is left open where the match is weak. Clone size is stated in some rows and not others, as once, few, many or a class when expanded.

D | size | J | V | DNA | CDR3
. | . | TRBJ1-1 | TRBV7-9 | TGTGCCAGCAGCTTGACGGGTCCTAACACTGAAGCTTTCTTT | CASSLTGPNTEAFF
. | . | TRBJ2-1 | TRBV24-1 | TGTGCCACCAGTGGAAGACAGGATGCCTACAATGAGCAGTTCTTC | CATSGRQDAYNEQFF
. | . | TRBJ2-7 | TRBV7-2 | TGTGCCAGCAGCCTACTAGCATACGAGCAGTACTTC | CASSLLAYEQYF
. | . | TRBJ2-4 | TRBV7-8 | TGTGCCAGCAGCTCGGGTGGATCCGTAGCCAAAAACATTCAGTACTTC | CASSSGGSVAKNIQYF
TRBD1 | . | TRBJ2-7 | TRBV27 | TGTGCCAGCCGTTCTCAGAGGACAGGGTTGGACTTC | CASRSQRTGLDF
. | . | TRBJ1-2 | TRBV6-5 | TGTGCCAGCAGCGGACTGAACTATGGCTACACCTTC | CASSGLNYGYTF
TRBD1 | . | TRBJ1-1 | TRBV18 | TGTGCCAGCTCATCTACAGGGGGAGGGACTGAAGCTTTCTTT | CASSSTGGGTEAFF
. | . | TRBJ2-5 | TRBV7-2 | TGTGCCAGCAGCTTAAAGGGGCCAGAGACCCAGTACTTC | CASSLKGPETQYF
TRBD1 | . | TRBJ1-1 | TRBV9 | TGTGCCAGCAGCGTCGGCGGGACAGCGGACACTGAAGCTTTCTTT | CASSVGGTADTEAFF
. | . | TRBJ2-3 | TRBV4-3 | TGCGCCAGCAGCCAAGAAAGGTGGGGGGGCCGTTGGACTAGCACAGATACGCAGTATTTT | CASSQERWGGRWTSTDTQYF
. | . | TRBJ2-7 | TRBV19 | TGTGCCAGTAGTATCGGTGTTGGGCACAAGGCCTACGAGCAGTACTTC | CASSIGVGHKAYEQYF
. | . | TRBJ2-3 | TRBV5-4 | TGTGCCAGCAGCGCGAACCGATTGAGGGGCACAGATACGCAGTATTTT | CASSANRLRGTDTQYF
. | . | TRBJ1-3 | TRBV10-3 | TGTGCCATCAACAACGGACAGTCCTCTGGAAACACCATATATTTT | CAINNGQSSGNTIYF
TRBD1 | . | TRBJ1-5 | TRBV6-6 | TGTGCCAGCAGACGCGACAGGGGGAATCAGCCCCAGCATTTT | CASRRDRGNQPQHF
TRBD1 | . | TRBJ1-2 | TRBV5-8 | TGTGCCAGCAGCAGAGCCGGGACAGGAGGCCGCTATGGCTACACCTTC | CASSRAGTGGRYGYTF
. | . | TRBJ2-3 | TRBV9 | TGTGCCAGCAGCGTAGGTCCTCCAGATACGCAGTATTTT | CASSVGPPDTQYF
TRBD1 | . | TRBJ2-7 | TRBV28 | TGTGCCAGCATTCCACAGGGGATGTCCTACGAGCAGTACTTC | CASIPQGMSYEQYF
. | many | TRBJ1-5 | TRBV27 | TGTGCCAGCAGTTTTGGGAGGCCGGTTTATAGCAATCAGCCCCAGCATTTT | CASSFGRPVYSNQPQHF
. | few | TRBJ1-1 | TRBV6-5 | TGTGCCAGCGGGGAGGGAGGGAACACTGAAGCTTTCTTT | CASGEGGNTEAFF
. | few | TRBJ1-4 | TRBV5-1 | TGCGCCAGCAGCCTTAGGACAGCTAATGAAAAACTGTTTTTT | CASSLRTANEKLFF
. | . | TRBJ2-5 | TRBV5-1 | TGCGCCAGCAGCTTGGTCAGGGACCAAGAGACCCAGTACTTC | CASSLVRDQETQYF
. | . | TRBJ1-1 | TRBV7-3 | TGTGCCAGCAGCTTACGGAGGGCGGGAGGTACTGAAGCTTTCTTT | CASSLRRAGGTEAFF
TRBD2 | . | TRBJ2-1 | TRBV5-5 | TGTGCCAGCAGCTTTAGCGGGGGCGGGAATGAGCAGTTCTTC | CASSFSGGGNEQFF
. | once | TRBJ2-5 | TRBV25-1 | TGTGCCAGCAGTCCGCCCAGGGGGGTGCCTAGAGAAGAGACCCAGTACTTC | CASSPPRGVPREETQYF
TRBD1 | few | TRBJ1-2 | TRBV3-1/TRBV3-2 | TGTGCCAGCAGCCGAGACAGGGGGCGGGGCTACACCTTC | CASSRDRGRGYTF
TRBD2 | . | TRBJ2-2 | TRBV4-1 | TGCGCCAGCAGCCAAGTACTAGCGGGGGTTGGCGGGGAGCTGTTTTTT | CASSQVLAGVGGELFF
TRBD1 | . | TRBJ2-2 | TRBV5-1 | TGCGCCAGCAGCTTAGGGGGCCGGGGCACCGGGGAGCTGTTTTTT | CASSLGGRGTGELFF
TRBD2 | . | TRBJ2-3 | TRBV11-2 | TGTGCCAGCAGCTCCAATGTCGGGCGGGGGGGACTCACAGATACGCAGTATTTT | CASSSNVGRGGLTDTQYF
TRBD2 | . | TRBJ2-2 | TRBV6-6 | TGTGCCAGCAGTTCCGGACTAGCGGGCCGCGGGGAGCTGTTTTTT | CASSSGLAGRGELFF
. | . | TRBJ1-1 | TRBV11-3 | TGTGCCAGCAGTCATACAGGGTACACTGAAGCTTTCTTT | CASSHTGYTEAFF
TRBD1 | . | TRBJ2-2 | TRBV19 | TGTGCCAGTAGGGACCGGGACAGGGGGATAACCGGGGAGCTGTTTTTT | CASRDRDRGITGELFF
. | . | TRBJ2-2 | TRBV7-3 | TGTGCCAGCAGCCCCGACAGGAACACCGGGGAGCTGTTTTTT | CASSPDRNTGELFF
TRBD1 | . | TRBJ1-2 | TRBV5-1 | TGCGCCAGCAGCTTCGGGACAGGGGGCGATTTTGGCTACACCTTC | CASSFGTGGDFGYTF
TRBD1 | once | TRBJ1-1 | TRBV18 | TGTGCCAGCTCTGCGGGACAGGCGGGCACTGAAGCTTTCTTT | CASSAGQAGTEAFF
. | . | TRBJ1-1 | TRBV3-1/TRBV3-2 | TGTGCCAGCAGCCATGAGAGCACTGAAGCTTTCTTT | CASSHESTEAFF
TRBD2 | . | TRBJ2-7 | TRBV7-2 | TGTGCCAGCAGCTATCGGGGGGGGCCCGACGAGCAGTACTTC | CASSYRGGPDEQYF
TRBD1 | . | TRBJ1-2 | TRBV19 | TGTGCCAGTACCGAAAACAGGGGATCCTATAACTATGGCTACACCTTC | CASTENRGSYNYGYTF